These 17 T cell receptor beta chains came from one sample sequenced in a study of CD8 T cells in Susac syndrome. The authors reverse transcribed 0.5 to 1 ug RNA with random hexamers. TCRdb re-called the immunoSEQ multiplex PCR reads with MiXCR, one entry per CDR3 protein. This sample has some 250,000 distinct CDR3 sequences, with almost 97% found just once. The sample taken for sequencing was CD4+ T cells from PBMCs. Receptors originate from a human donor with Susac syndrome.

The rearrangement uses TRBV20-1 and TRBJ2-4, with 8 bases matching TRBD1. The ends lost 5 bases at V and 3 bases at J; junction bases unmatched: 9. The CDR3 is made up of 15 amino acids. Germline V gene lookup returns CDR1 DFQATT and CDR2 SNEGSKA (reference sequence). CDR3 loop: CSADTGGGGKNIQYF. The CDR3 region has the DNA TGCAGTGCTGATACAGGGGGAGGTGGCAAAAACATTCAGTACTTC.

The CDR3 here is CASSVGRTAISTDTQYF. The CDR3 DNA is TGTGCCAGCAGCGTAGGAAGGACAGCCATAAGCACAGATACGCAGTATTTT. The chain uses TRBV9 and TRBJ2-3; tentatively, D is TRBD1 (6 bases). The CDR3 consists of 17 residues. V was shortened by 0 bases and J by 0 bases, with 14 bases between the two germline ends. Germline CDR1 and CDR2: SGDLS and YYNGEE.

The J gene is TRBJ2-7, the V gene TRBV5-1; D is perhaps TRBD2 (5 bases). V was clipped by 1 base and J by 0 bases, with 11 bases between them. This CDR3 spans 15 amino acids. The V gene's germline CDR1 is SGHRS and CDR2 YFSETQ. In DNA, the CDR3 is TGCGCCAGCAGCTTGCGGGGATCGAGCTCCTACGAGCAGTACTTC. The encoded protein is CASSLRGSSSYEQYF.

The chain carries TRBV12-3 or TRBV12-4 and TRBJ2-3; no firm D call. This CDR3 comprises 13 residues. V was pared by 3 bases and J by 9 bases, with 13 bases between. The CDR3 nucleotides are TGTGCCAGCAGTTTTGGCCCGCCAAGGACGCAGTATTTT. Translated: CASSFGPPRTQYF.

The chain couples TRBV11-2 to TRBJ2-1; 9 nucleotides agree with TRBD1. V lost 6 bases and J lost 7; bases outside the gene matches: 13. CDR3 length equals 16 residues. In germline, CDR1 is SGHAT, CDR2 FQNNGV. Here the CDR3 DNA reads TGTGCCAGCAGATCTGACCCCGGGACAGGGCCGAATGAGCAGTTCTTC. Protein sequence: CASRSDPGTGPNEQFF.

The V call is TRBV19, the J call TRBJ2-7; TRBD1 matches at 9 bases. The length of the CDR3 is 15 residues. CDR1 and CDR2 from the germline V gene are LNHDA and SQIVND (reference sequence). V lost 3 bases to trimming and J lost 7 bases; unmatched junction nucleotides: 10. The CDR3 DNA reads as TGTGCCAGTAGTATTCCCGGACAGGGGAGGTTTGAGCAGTACTTC. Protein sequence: CASSIPGQGRFEQYF.

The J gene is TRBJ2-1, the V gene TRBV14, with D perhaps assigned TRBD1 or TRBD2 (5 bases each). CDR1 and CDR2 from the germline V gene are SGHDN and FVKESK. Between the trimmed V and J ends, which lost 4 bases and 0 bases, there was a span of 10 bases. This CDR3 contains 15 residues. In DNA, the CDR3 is TGTGCCAGCAGCCCGCTGGGGGTCTCCTACAATGAGCAGTTCTTC. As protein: CASSPLGVSYNEQFF.

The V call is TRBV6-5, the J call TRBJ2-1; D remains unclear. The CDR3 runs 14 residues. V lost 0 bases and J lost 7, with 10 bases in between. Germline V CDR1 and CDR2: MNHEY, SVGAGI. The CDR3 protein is CASSYSLRRNEQFF. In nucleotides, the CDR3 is TGTGCCAGCAGTTACTCCCTCCGACGTAATGAGCAGTTCTTC.

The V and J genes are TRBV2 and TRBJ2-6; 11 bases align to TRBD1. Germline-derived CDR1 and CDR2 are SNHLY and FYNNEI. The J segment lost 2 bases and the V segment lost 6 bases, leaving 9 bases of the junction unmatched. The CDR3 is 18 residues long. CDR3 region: CASSKDRGLGPGANVLTF. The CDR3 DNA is TGTGCCAGCAGCAAGGACAGGGGGCTGGGGCCTGGGGCCAACGTCCTGACTTTC.

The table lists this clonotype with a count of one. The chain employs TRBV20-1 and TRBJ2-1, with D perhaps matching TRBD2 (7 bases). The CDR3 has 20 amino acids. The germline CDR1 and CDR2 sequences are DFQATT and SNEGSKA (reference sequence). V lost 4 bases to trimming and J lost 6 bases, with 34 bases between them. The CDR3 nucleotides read TGCAGTGCTAACCTACCCGTGGCACAACGGCGGAGGGGGAGGGTCAATGAGCAGTTCTTC. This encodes CSANLPVAQRRRGRVNEQFF.

CDR3 nucleotide sequence: TGCAGCGTTGTAGAGGATGAGCAGTTCTTC. Residues: CSVVEDEQFF. The V call is TRBV29-1, the J call TRBJ2-1; D is undetermined. Germline V gene data show CDR1 as SQVTM and CDR2 as ANQGSEA. The ends were cut back, 4 bases at V and 8 bases at J, with 6 bases in the middle. The CDR3 extends over 10 amino acids.

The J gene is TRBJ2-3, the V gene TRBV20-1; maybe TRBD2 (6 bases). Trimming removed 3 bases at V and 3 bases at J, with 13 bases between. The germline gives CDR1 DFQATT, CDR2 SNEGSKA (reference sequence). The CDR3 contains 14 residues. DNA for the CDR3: TGCAGTGCTAGTCCAGGACTAAAGACAGATACGCAGTATTTT. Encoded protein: CSASPGLKTDTQYF.

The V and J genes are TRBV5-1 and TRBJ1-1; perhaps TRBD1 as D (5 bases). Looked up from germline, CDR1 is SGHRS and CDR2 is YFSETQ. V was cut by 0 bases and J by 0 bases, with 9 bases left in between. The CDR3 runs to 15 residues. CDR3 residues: CASSLAAGMNTEAFF. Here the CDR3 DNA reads TGCGCCAGCAGCTTGGCCGCAGGGATGAACACTGAAGCTTTCTTT.

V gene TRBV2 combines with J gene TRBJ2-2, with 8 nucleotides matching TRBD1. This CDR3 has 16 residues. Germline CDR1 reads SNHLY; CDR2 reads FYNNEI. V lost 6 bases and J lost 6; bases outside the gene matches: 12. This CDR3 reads CASSLQPSDRAGELFF. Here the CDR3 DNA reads TGTGCCAGCAGCCTACAACCATCGGACAGGGCCGGGGAGCTGTTTTTT.

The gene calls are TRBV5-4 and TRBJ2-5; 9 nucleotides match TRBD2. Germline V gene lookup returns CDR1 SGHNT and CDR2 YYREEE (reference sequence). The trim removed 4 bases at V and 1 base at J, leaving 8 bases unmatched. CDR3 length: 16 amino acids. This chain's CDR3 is CASSVLAGRFQETQYF. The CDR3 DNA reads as TGTGCCAGCAGCGTTCTAGCGGGGAGGTTCCAAGAGACCCAGTACTTC.

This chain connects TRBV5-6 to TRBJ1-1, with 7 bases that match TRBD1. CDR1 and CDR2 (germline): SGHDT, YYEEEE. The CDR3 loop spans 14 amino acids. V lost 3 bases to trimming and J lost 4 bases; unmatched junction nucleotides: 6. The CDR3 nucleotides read TGTGCCAGCAGCTCAGGACAGGCTCGCACTGAAGCTTTCTTT. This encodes CASSSGQARTEAFF. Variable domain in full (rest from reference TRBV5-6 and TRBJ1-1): DAGVTQSPTHLIKTRGQQVTLRCSPKSGHDTVSWYQQALGQGPQFIFQYYEEEERQRGNFPDRFSGHQFPNYSSELNVNALLLGDSALYLCASSSGQARTEAFFGQGTRLTVV.

The CDR3 loop reads CSAPEQGSEAFF. CDR3 sequence (DNA): TGCAGTGCACCTGAACAGGGGTCTGAAGCTTTCTTT. This chain connects TRBV20-1 to TRBJ1-1; TRBD1 matches 7 bases. Germline CDR1 is DFQATT and CDR2 is SNEGSKA (reference sequence). The CDR3 extends over 12 amino acids. Trimming removed 6 bases from V and 6 bases from J; junction bases left unmatched: 7.